This TCR beta chain was captured in a study of cytomegalovirus exposure and HLA in healthy donors (dated by TCRdb to the late 2010s). Concerning the study at large: An earlier analysis of several hundred of the donors reported roughly 300 Gb of sequence data and around 110 million unique TCR beta sequences obtained from roughly 170 million T cells. Around 330 gigabases of sequencing data and about 92 million unique TCR sequences made up an early release that covered 500 to 700 HLA-typed donors. Of the roughly 390 genotyped donors, 81% fell in the genetic ancestry cluster associated with self-reported Caucasian donors. The study was designed to test whether signatures of past pathogen exposure could be identified by cataloging public T cell receptors. The study used immunosequencing to profile the T cell repertoires of 600 to 850 subjects and linked those repertoires to cytomegalovirus serostatus. In addition to the first cohort of roughly 670 subjects, a separate validation cohort of some 120 different subjects was used. To predict cytomegalovirus infection status, the study brought together high-throughput TCR immunosequencing, statistical association of individual TCRs with disease status, and machine learning. A later analysis re-analyzed previously published TCR beta repertoires from approximately 670 donors and added high-resolution HLA genotyping to study TCR occurrence patterns. Rather than drawing on any new phenotypic data, the later analysis identified candidate immune exposures from TCR beta sequences and the way those sequences occurred across donors. In an earlier analysis of roughly 540 of the donors, high-throughput TCR beta sequencing was used to judge whether each TCR beta V gene segment behaved as functional or pseudogenic. Donor age, sex, ethnicity and CMV serostatus were compiled together with the repertoire data. A later genetic analysis used genome-wide SNP genotypes for about 60% of the 666 donors, treating that subset as a discovery cohort. Every repertoire in the discovery cohort had been generated on one and the same sequencing platform. HLA typing covered class I and class II loci at four-digit resolution. Typing coverage differed by locus: A, B, C, DRB1 and DQB1 were typed in roughly 620-630 donors, DQA1 in approximately 520, DPA1 in over 600, and DPB1 in just under 480. Four to six DR-DQ haplotypes were handled as single units for association and clustering, since linkage in the cohort was strong. Across around 400 genotyped donors of the cohort, an average of roughly 250,000 unique TCR beta nucleotide sequences per donor were sequenced, and roughly 17% of those sequences were non-productive. What the authors observed across the whole study: In a later analysis, HLA-associated TCR beta chains showed more clonal expansion and lower generation probabilities than non-associated chains that were equally common. Cytomegalovirus status was reported to be diagnosed by the classifier with high specificity and sensitivity in both the original and validation cohorts. A further reported finding was that TCR beta sequences accurately predicted the HLA-A and HLA-B alleles for most subjects in the first cohort. Because some donors lacked HLA typing at each locus, the association tests relied only on the typed subset. This cohort had only TCR beta chains sequenced, and the lack of alpha or paired-chain data limited which features could be detected. Assigning TCR associations to individual alleles was difficult when HLA alleles, especially DR and DQ, strongly co-occurred. In a later analysis, TCR association rates were found to vary across HLA loci, with the most associated TCRs seen for DRB1 alleles and the fewest for HLA-C alleles. The study gave a list of roughly 150 TCR beta chains associated with cytomegalovirus. A later genetic analysis associated a missense DCLRE1C variant with V-gene and J-gene trimming of TCR beta chains, and an independent cohort replicated the association. The presence/absence analyses assumed that sequencing depth was roughly uniform across donors, and that assumption may not be true. According to a later genetic analysis, donors in an Asian-associated ancestry cluster had fewer N-insertions in productive TCRs than the approximately 690-donor mean. In an earlier analysis of several hundred of the donors, most TCR beta V segments were observed in productive rearrangements about 90% or about 30% of the time, broadly matching IMGT annotations. According to a later analysis, most CMV-associated TCR beta chains appeared to be HLA-restricted, and the HLA associations seemed to be driven largely by CMV exposure. Linkage disequilibrium might explain the correlated functional status among segregating V segments, but an unknown experimental factor could not be excluded. A later analysis associated about 17,000 TCR beta sequences with specific HLA alleles at a false discovery rate of 0.05. Some IMGT-functional V segments, including TRBV6-2 and TRBV6-3, could not be told apart with the 87-base-pair reads, so those segments were excluded. The only immune exposure information available for the cohort was CMV serostatus. According to the authors, the approach could potentially be generalized to other disease states and immunological phenotypes. Several of the top co-occurrence clusters appeared to be linked to parvovirus B19, influenza, CMV and Epstein-Barr virus, according to a later analysis. While some public TCRs were present in many individuals, most TCR sequences turned up only very rarely across donors. A cluster of highly shared sequence variants was judged likely to be a technical artifact of the sequencing pipeline. A few of the identified cytomegalovirus-associated TCR beta chains were confirmed in vitro to be specific for cytomegalovirus antigens. Approximately 18 rarely observed V segments, including chromosome 9 orphons, were excluded from the earlier analysis of a few hundred of the donors because counts were too low.

Library generation was performed with the immunoSEQ multiplex PCR assay. The multiplex PCR relied on a mix of 60 forward primers for TCR Vbeta segments and 13 reverse primers for TCR Jbeta segments. The CDR3 region of rearranged TCR beta genes was amplified from genomic DNA with a multiplex PCR assay. The amplified TCR beta libraries were sequenced on the Illumina HiSeq System as 87-base-pair reads. Per the source publication's procedure: Across the 500 to 850 repertoires, a later analysis counted approximately 75 million unique TCR beta chains, 9 million to 14 million of which were shared by at least two donors. A nearest-neighbor algorithm error-corrected the raw reads and collapsed the reads into unique sequences, merging closely related sequences to remove PCR and sequencing errors. Alignment of CDR3 sequences to IMGT reference sequences was used to assign V, D and J gene segments. For a sequence to be retained, a match of at least six nucleotides to both a V gene segment and a J gene segment was required. Rearrangements were called productive when the CDR3 lacked stop codons and stayed in frame with V and J; all others were non-productive. Following IMGT convention, CDR3 was defined as the stretch from the second conserved V-encoded cysteine up to the conserved J-encoded phenylalanine. The earlier analysis of approximately 590 of the donors excluded any sequence lacking an unambiguous match to a single V gene segment. In an earlier analysis of 450 to 750 of the donors, a V segment was called functional when productive rearrangements were above 56.7%, and segregating when the standard deviation between donors exceeded 5%. A statistical classification framework was built for diagnosing cytomegalovirus status from the catalog of TCR beta chain sequences. In a later analysis, V and J genes were assigned by comparing TCR nucleotide sequences against IMGT/GENE-DB human TR gene sequences. The TCRdist pipeline was used in a later analysis to assign CDR3 sequences and most-parsimonious VDJ recombination scenarios. In a later analysis, each TCR beta chain was defined by its CDR3 amino acid sequence together with its V-gene family, and reads without a unique V-gene family were excluded. To address suspected cross-contamination and a sequencing artifact, a later analysis removed around 600 highly shared, low-generation-probability nucleotide sequences. A later analysis calculated a clonal expansion index for each public chain from normalized within-repertoire ranks of inferred template counts. Generation probabilities in a later analysis came from a VDJ recombination model fitted to out-of-frame rearrangements, and those results were checked against IGoR. In a later analysis, TCR-TCR, TCR-HLA and TCR-CMV co-occurrence was scored with hypergeometric tests, and a repertoire-size bias correction was applied to TCR pairs. False discovery rates were estimated in a later analysis by permuting HLA or CMV assignments 20 times. A later analysis grouped co-occurring TCRs with DBSCAN, adding TCRdist sequence similarity when clustering within HLA-allele-positive subsets. Repertoires with fewer than 30,000 or more than 120,000 public chains, plus five repertoires with anomalous nucleotide sharing, were excluded from co-occurrence clustering. Here the immuneACCESS table is served through TCRdb, limited to in-frame sequences with V and J called. Missing clones are a known gap in these copies; in checked studies unresolved V genes cover under half, and the rest lacks a known reason. From that table come the V and J calls and clone size; the DNA was used to work out D and trimming. This sample holds 90,000 to 100,000 clones; 65% to 85% were observed only once. In total, the top ten clones hold about 20% of the sample.

The cohort was made up of about 610 healthy bone marrow donors. At the time of sampling, every cohort member was nominally healthy, though immune exposures that went unrecorded were likely present. The donor was CMV seropositive and was included in the group of 250 to 350 seropositive cohort members. A peripheral blood sample was provided by each donor, and peripheral blood mononuclear cells were used for TCR beta sequencing. The Qiagen DNeasy Blood Extraction Kit was used to extract genomic DNA from the blood cell samples. As to this clone: Its antigen is currently not known. The record has no base qualities; no much larger clone is one base away.

CDR1 and CDR2, looked up from the germline V gene, are SGHDN and FVKESK. CDR3 length: 16 amino acids, cysteine to phenylalanine. The retained sequence is limited to the CDR3, 48 bases, with the frame set at the first base. A distance of 9 bases separates the germline ends of V and J, which lose 0 bases and 0 bases respectively. The sequence is built from TRBV14 and TRBJ2-1; no confident D gene assignment can be made. The sample consisted of PBMCs. The clonotype originates from an older woman in good health and CMV-seropositive. CDR3 protein: CASSQDLRSSYNEQFF. The nucleotides are TGTGCCAGCAGCCAAGATCTGAGGAGCTCCTACAATGAGCAGTTCTTC.